What follows describes a single T cell receptor beta chain. Its cognate antigen is unknown. Repertoires were generated with immunoSEQ multiplex PCR, while TCRdb's copy carries only in-frame clones and drops some. Here the sample spans 65,000 to 100,000 clones, 85% to 90% being singletons. The CDR3 spans 15 residues. Deletions cut 3 bases from V and 2 bases from J, with 11 bases between. CDR1 and CDR2 from the germline V gene are SNHLY and FYNNEI. Second-dose intervals of approximately 4 or approximately 12 weeks were pooled. This entry comes from a study of T cell responses to AZD1222 COVID-19 vaccine. Study findings and constraints: At 160-218 and 743-854, vaccine-associated CD4 TCRs were dominant, and they spanned spike. Clonal diversity may have been underestimated in mostly white British donors. Spike-specific TCRs gained breadth and depth after people received two AZD1222 doses.

This specimen was peripheral blood, taken 28 days after the second AZD1222 dose. This TCR was sampled from an adult who received the AZD1222 COVID-19 vaccine. The chain is built from TRBV2 and TRBJ1-5; perhaps TRBD1 as D (6 bases). The CDR3 bases are TGTGCCAGCAGTGACGATCCAGGGGGCAATCAGCCCCAGCATTTT. As protein: CASSDDPGGNQPQHF.